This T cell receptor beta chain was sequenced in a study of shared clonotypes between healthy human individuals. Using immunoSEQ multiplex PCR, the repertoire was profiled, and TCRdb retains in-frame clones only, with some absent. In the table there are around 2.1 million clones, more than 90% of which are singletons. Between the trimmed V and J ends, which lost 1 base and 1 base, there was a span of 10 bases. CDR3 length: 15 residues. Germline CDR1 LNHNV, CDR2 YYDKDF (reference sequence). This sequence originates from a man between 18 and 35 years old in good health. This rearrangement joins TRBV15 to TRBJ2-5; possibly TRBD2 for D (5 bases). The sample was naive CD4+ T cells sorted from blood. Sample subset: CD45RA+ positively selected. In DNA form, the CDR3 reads TGTGCCACCAGCAGAGTCCGGGGTGTCCAAGAGACCCAGTACTTC. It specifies CATSRVRGVQETQYF. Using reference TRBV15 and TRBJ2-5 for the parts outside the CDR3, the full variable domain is DAMVIQNPRYQVTQFGKPVTLSCSQTLNHNVMYWYQQKSSQAPKLLFHYYDKDFNNEADTPDNFQSRRPNTSFCFLDIRSPGLGDTAMYLCATSRVRGVQETQYFGPGTRLLVL.